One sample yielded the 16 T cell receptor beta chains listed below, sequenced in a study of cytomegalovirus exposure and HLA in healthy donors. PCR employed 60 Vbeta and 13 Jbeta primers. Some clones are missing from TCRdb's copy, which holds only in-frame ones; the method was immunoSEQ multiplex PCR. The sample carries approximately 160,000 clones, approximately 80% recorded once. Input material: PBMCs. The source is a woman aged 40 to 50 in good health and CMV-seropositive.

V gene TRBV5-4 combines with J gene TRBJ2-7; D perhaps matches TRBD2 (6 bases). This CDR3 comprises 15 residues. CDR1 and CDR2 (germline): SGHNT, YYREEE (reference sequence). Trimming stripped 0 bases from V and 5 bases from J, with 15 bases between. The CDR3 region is CASSLVGLGSHEQYF. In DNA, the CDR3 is TGTGCCAGCAGCTTGGTGGGACTGGGTAGTCACGAGCAGTACTTC.

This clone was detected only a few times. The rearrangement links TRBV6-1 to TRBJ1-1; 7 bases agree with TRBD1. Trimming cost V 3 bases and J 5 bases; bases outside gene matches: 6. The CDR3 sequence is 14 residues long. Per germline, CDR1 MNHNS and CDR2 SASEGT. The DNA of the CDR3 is TGTGCCAGCAGTGAGCCGACAGGGAGTACTGAAGCTTTCTTT. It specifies CASSEPTGSTEAFF.

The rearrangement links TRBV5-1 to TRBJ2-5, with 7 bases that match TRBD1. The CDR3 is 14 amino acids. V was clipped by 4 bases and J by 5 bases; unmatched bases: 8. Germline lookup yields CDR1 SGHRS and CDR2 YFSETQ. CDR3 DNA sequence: TGCGCCAGCAGCCTCACAGGGGTTGGGGAGACCCAGTACTTC. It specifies CASSLTGVGETQYF.

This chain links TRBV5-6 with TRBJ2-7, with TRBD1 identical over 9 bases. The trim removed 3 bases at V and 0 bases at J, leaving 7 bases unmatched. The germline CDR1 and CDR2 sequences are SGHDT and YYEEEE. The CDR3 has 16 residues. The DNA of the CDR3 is TGTGCCAGCAGCTCACCCGGGACAGGGAGCTCCTACGAGCAGTACTTC. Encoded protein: CASSSPGTGSSYEQYF.

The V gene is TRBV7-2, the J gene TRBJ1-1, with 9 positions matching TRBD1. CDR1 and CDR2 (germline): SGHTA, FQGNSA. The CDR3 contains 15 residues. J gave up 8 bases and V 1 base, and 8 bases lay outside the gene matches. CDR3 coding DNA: TGTGCCAGCAGCTTAGGGGACCGGGACAGGGCGGAAGCTTTCTTT. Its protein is CASSLGDRDRAEAFF.

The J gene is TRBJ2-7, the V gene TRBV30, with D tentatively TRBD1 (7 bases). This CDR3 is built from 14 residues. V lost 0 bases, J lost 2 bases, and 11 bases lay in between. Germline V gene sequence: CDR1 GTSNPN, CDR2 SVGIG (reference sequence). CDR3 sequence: CAWSVRRGPYEQYF. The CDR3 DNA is TGTGCCTGGAGTGTAAGGAGGGGGCCCTACGAGCAGTACTTC.

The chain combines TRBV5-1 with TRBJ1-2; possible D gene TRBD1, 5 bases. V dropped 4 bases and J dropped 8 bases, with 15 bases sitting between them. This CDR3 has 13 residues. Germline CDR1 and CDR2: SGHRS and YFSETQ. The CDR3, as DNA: TGCGCCAGCAGCAACCCCAGGGTGGGCGGCTACACCTTC. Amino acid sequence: CASSNPRVGGYTF.

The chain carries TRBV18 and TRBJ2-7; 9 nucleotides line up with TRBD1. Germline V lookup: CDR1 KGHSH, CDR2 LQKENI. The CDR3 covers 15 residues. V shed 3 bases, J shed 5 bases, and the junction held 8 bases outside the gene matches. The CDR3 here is CASSPSLRTGDEQYF. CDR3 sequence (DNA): TGTGCCAGCTCACCTTCGTTGCGGACAGGGGACGAGCAGTACTTC.

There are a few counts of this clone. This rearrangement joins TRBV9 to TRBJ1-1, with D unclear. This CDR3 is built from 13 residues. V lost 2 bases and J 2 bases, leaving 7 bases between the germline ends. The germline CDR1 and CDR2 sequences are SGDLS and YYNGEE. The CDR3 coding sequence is TGTGCCAGCAGCGTCGGGTCAAACACTGAAGCTTTCTTT. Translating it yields CASSVGSNTEAFF.

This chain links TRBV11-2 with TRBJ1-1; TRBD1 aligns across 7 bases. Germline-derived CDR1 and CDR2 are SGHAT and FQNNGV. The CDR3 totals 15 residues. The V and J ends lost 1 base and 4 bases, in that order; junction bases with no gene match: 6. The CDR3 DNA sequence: TGTGCCAGCAGCTTAGTCAGGGGACAGAGCACTGAAGCTTTCTTT. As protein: CASSLVRGQSTEAFF.

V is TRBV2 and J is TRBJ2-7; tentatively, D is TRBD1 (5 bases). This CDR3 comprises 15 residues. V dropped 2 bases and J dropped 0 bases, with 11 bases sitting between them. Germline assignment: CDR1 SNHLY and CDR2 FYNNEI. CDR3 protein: CASSEYRSPSYEQYF. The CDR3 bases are TGTGCCAGCAGTGAATACAGGAGTCCCTCCTACGAGCAGTACTTC.

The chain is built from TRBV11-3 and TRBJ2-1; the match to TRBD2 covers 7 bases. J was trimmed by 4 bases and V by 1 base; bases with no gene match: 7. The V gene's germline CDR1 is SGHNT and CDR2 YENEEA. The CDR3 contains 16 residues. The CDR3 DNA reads TGTGCCAGCAGCTTAGTGCGCGGGAGTCTTTACAATGAGCAGTTCTTC. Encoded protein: CASSLVRGSLYNEQFF.

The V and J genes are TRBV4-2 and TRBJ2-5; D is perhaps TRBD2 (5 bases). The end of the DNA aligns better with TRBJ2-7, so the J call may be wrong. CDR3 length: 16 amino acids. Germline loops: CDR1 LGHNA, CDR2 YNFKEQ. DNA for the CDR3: TGTGCCAGCAGCCAAGCCCCCAGTGGGAGCTCCTACGAGCAGTACTTC. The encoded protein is CASSQAPSGSSYEQYF.

The DNA of the CDR3 is TGTGCCAGCAGCGCGGCCGGGGGGGCGTGGACCGGGGAGCTGTTTTTT. It codes for CASSAAGGAWTGELFF. The V and J genes are TRBV5-6 and TRBJ2-2, with 8 bases lining up with TRBD2. The CDR3 length is 16 residues. The V gene's germline CDR1 is SGHDT and CDR2 YYEEEE. Trimming at V came to 4 bases and at J to 5 bases, leaving 10 bases not matched to a gene.

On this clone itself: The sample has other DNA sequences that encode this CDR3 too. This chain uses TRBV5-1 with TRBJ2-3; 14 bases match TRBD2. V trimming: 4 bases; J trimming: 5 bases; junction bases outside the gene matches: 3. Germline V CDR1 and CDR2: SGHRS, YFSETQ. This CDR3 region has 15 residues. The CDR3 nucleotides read TGCGCCAGCAGCCCTGGACTAGCGGGAGGAGATACGCAGTATTTT. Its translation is CASSPGLAGGDTQYF. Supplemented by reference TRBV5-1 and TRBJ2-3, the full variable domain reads KAGVTQTPRYLIKTRGQQVTLSCSPISGHRSVSWYQQTPGQGLQFLFEYFSETQRNKGNFPGRFSGRQFSNSRSEMNVSTLELGDSALYLCASSPGLAGGDTQYFGPGTRLTVL.

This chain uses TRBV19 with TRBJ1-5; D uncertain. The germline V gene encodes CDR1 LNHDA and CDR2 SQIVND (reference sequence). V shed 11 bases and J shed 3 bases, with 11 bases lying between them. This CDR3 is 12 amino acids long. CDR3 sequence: CASCALNQPQHF. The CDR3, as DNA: TGTGCCTCCTGTGCACTCAATCAGCCCCAGCATTTT.